A selection of T cell receptor beta chains follows, all from one sample in a study of STAT5B mutations in CD4+ large granular lymphocyte leukemia. Method: immunoSEQ multiplex PCR; TCRdb's copy keeps in-frame clones and lacks some. The repertoire has roughly 34,000 clones, 81% of them found once; the top ten carry 4% to 4.5%. The sequenced material came from CD4+ T cells from blood buffy coats. These TCRs come from a human donor in good health. Both conserved end residues are part of each CDR3. A D gene is named only where the DNA matches it firmly. Clone size is shown for a subset of rows, as once, few, many or a class of expanded clone.

v_gene: TRBV30; abundance: -; d_gene: -; j_gene: TRBJ1-5; CDR3aa: CAWSVQRPTNQPQHF; CDR3nt: TGTGCCTGGAGTGTACAGAGGCCGACTAATCAGCCCCAGCATTTT
v_gene: TRBV14; abundance: -; d_gene: -; j_gene: TRBJ2-5; CDR3aa: CASSQELRPRRVQETQYF; CDR3nt: TGTGCCAGCAGCCAAGAACTGAGACCGCGGCGGGTCCAAGAGACCCAGTACTTC
v_gene: TRBV19; abundance: -; d_gene: TRBD1; j_gene: TRBJ1-2; CDR3aa: CASSYDRVSYGYTF; CDR3nt: TGTGCCAGTAGCTACGACAGGGTGAGCTATGGCTACACCTTC
v_gene: TRBV7-9; abundance: -; d_gene: -; j_gene: TRBJ2-7; CDR3aa: CASSPFGGEVYEQYF; CDR3nt: TGTGCCAGCAGCCCCTTTGGAGGGGAGGTCTACGAGCAGTACTTC
v_gene: TRBV10-2; abundance: -; d_gene: -; j_gene: TRBJ1-4; CDR3aa: CASSDRREKLFF; CDR3nt: TGCGCCAGCAGTGATCGGAGGGAAAAACTGTTTTTT
v_gene: TRBV4-2; abundance: -; d_gene: -; j_gene: TRBJ2-5; CDR3aa: CASSQDGMGVAETQYF; CDR3nt: TGTGCCAGCAGCCAAGATGGCATGGGGGTAGCAGAGACCCAGTACTTC
v_gene: TRBV19; abundance: once; d_gene: TRBD2; j_gene: TRBJ2-5; CDR3aa: CASSPPGGSHQETQYF; CDR3nt: TGTGCCAGTAGTCCCCCTGGCGGGAGCCACCAAGAGACCCAGTACTTC
v_gene: TRBV10-3; abundance: -; d_gene: TRBD1; j_gene: TRBJ2-7; CDR3aa: CAISESTGGGIYEQYF; CDR3nt: TGTGCCATCAGTGAGTCGACAGGGGGCGGTATTTACGAGCAGTACTTC
v_gene: TRBV28; abundance: -; d_gene: -; j_gene: TRBJ2-3; CDR3aa: CASLSGGPDTQYF; CDR3nt: TGTGCCAGCCTCTCCGGAGGGCCGGATACGCAGTATTTT
v_gene: TRBV27; abundance: few; d_gene: TRBD1; j_gene: TRBJ2-7; CDR3aa: CASSFWDRMAEQYF; CDR3nt: TGTGCCAGCAGTTTTTGGGACAGGATGGCCGAGCAGTACTTC
v_gene: TRBV5-1; abundance: -; d_gene: TRBD1; j_gene: TRBJ2-7; CDR3aa: CASSGGQGEYEQYF; CDR3nt: TGCGCCAGCAGCGGCGGACAGGGGGAGTACGAGCAGTACTTC
v_gene: TRBV15; abundance: -; d_gene: TRBD1; j_gene: TRBJ2-7; CDR3aa: CATSRGSGTGDDEQYF; CDR3nt: TGTGCCACCAGCAGAGGGTCCGGGACAGGGGACGACGAGCAGTACTTC
v_gene: TRBV7-2; abundance: -; d_gene: -; j_gene: TRBJ1-2; CDR3aa: CASSSVLDYTF; CDR3nt: TGTGCCAGCAGTTCAGTGTTAGACTACACCTTC
v_gene: TRBV19; abundance: -; d_gene: TRBD2; j_gene: TRBJ2-6; CDR3aa: CASSTGLAGGTGANVLTF; CDR3nt: TGTGCCAGTAGTACCGGACTAGCGGGAGGGACGGGGGCCAACGTCCTGACTTTC
v_gene: TRBV5-4; abundance: -; d_gene: -; j_gene: TRBJ1-2; CDR3aa: CASSLDRSTSNYGYTF; CDR3nt: TGTGCCAGCAGCTTGGACAGGTCGACTTCTAACTATGGCTACACCTTC
v_gene: TRBV6-6; abundance: -; d_gene: -; j_gene: TRBJ2-2; CDR3aa: CASSYLRVNTGELFF; CDR3nt: TGTGCCAGCAGTTACCTCCGGGTAAACACCGGGGAGCTGTTTTTT
v_gene: TRBV18; abundance: once; d_gene: -; j_gene: TRBJ2-7; CDR3aa: CASSPGGGGFYEQYF; CDR3nt: TGTGCCAGCTCACCGGGAGGTGGCGGCTTCTACGAGCAGTACTTC
v_gene: TRBV18; abundance: -; d_gene: -; j_gene: TRBJ1-5; CDR3aa: CASSWTASRYSNQPQHF; CDR3nt: TGTGCCAGCTCATGGACAGCGTCACGATATAGCAATCAGCCCCAGCATTTT
v_gene: TRBV7-8; abundance: -; d_gene: -; j_gene: TRBJ2-1; CDR3aa: CASSPPIGYYNEQFF; CDR3nt: TGTGCCAGCAGCCCCCCGATTGGATACTACAATGAGCAGTTCTTC
v_gene: TRBV9; abundance: few; d_gene: -; j_gene: TRBJ2-3; CDR3aa: CASNNGGTSTDTQYF; CDR3nt: TGTGCCAGCAACAACGGCGGGACTAGCACAGATACGCAGTATTTT
v_gene: TRBV29-1; abundance: -; d_gene: -; j_gene: TRBJ2-2; CDR3aa: CSGSLNTGELFF; CDR3nt: TGCAGCGGATCTCTGAACACCGGGGAGCTGTTTTTT
v_gene: TRBV28; abundance: -; d_gene: TRBD1; j_gene: TRBJ1-2; CDR3aa: CASSPYRGTYGYTF; CDR3nt: TGTGCCAGCAGTCCATACAGGGGGACCTATGGCTACACCTTC
v_gene: TRBV7-8; abundance: -; d_gene: TRBD2; j_gene: TRBJ2-7; CDR3aa: CASSLALAGGPAYEQYF; CDR3nt: TGTGCCAGCAGCTTAGCATTAGCGGGAGGGCCAGCCTACGAGCAGTACTTC
v_gene: TRBV7-9; abundance: -; d_gene: -; j_gene: TRBJ2-5; CDR3aa: CASSSRRGRVYQQYF; CDR3nt: TGTGCCAGCAGCTCTCGGAGGGGCAGGGTTTACCAGCAGTACTTC
v_gene: TRBV5-4; abundance: -; d_gene: -; j_gene: TRBJ1-3; CDR3aa: CASSSRSGNTIYF; CDR3nt: TGTGCCAGCAGCTCTAGGTCTGGAAACACCATATATTTT
v_gene: TRBV19; abundance: -; d_gene: -; j_gene: TRBJ1-5; CDR3aa: CASSMEDSNQPQHF; CDR3nt: TGTGCCAGTAGTATGGAGGATAGCAATCAGCCCCAGCATTTT
v_gene: TRBV7-9; abundance: -; d_gene: -; j_gene: TRBJ1-2; CDR3aa: CASSSFRGGVNYGYTF; CDR3nt: TGTGCCAGCAGCTCCTTTCGAGGTGGGGTAAACTATGGCTACACCTTC
v_gene: TRBV27; abundance: -; d_gene: -; j_gene: TRBJ1-5; CDR3aa: CASKMGVQMNQPQHF; CDR3nt: TGTGCCAGCAAGATGGGCGTTCAGATGAATCAGCCCCAGCATTTT
v_gene: TRBV6-1; abundance: -; d_gene: TRBD2; j_gene: TRBJ2-3; CDR3aa: CASRIAGADTQYF; CDR3nt: TGTGCCAGCAGAATAGCGGGAGCAGATACGCAGTATTTT
v_gene: TRBV27; abundance: -; d_gene: -; j_gene: TRBJ1-3; CDR3aa: CASSYRPSGNTIYF; CDR3nt: TGTGCCAGCAGTTACCGGCCATCTGGAAACACCATATATTTT
v_gene: TRBV30; abundance: few; d_gene: -; j_gene: TRBJ2-2; CDR3aa: CAGPQGTTQPRGAGELFF; CDR3nt: TGTGCCGGACCCCAAGGGACTACCCAACCGAGGGGGGCCGGGGAGCTGTTTTTT
v_gene: TRBV10-2; abundance: -; d_gene: -; j_gene: TRBJ2-5; CDR3aa: CASRRETQYF; CDR3nt: TGCGCCAGCAGGCGGGAGACCCAGTACTTC
v_gene: TRBV4-3; abundance: once; d_gene: TRBD2; j_gene: TRBJ2-1; CDR3aa: CASSQGASGREVEQFF; CDR3nt: TGCGCCAGCAGCCAAGGGGCTAGCGGGAGGGAGGTTGAGCAGTTCTTC
v_gene: TRBV7-8; abundance: -; d_gene: -; j_gene: TRBJ1-2; CDR3aa: CASSLVGENYGYTF; CDR3nt: TGTGCCAGCAGCTTAGTTGGTGAGAACTATGGCTACACCTTC
v_gene: TRBV9; abundance: few; d_gene: -; j_gene: TRBJ1-1; CDR3aa: CASSPFGGNRMNTEAFF; CDR3nt: TGTGCCAGCAGCCCCTTCGGGGGGAACCGTATGAACACTGAAGCTTTCTTT
v_gene: TRBV4-3; abundance: -; d_gene: -; j_gene: TRBJ2-7; CDR3aa: CASSQGDGRGPDEQYF; CDR3nt: TGCGCCAGCAGCCAAGGTGACGGTAGGGGCCCCGACGAGCAGTACTTC
v_gene: TRBV15; abundance: -; d_gene: -; j_gene: TRBJ1-1; CDR3aa: CATSRGISGTNAEAFF; CDR3nt: TGTGCCACCAGCAGAGGAATATCCGGGACAAACGCTGAAGCTTTCTTT
v_gene: TRBV18; abundance: few; d_gene: -; j_gene: TRBJ1-5; CDR3aa: CASSPTASGWPQHF; CDR3nt: TGTGCCAGCTCACCTACAGCCTCAGGATGGCCCCAGCATTTT
v_gene: TRBV18; abundance: -; d_gene: -; j_gene: TRBJ2-7; CDR3aa: CASSSGDRYEQYF; CDR3nt: TGTGCCAGCTCATCCGGTGACAGATACGAGCAGTACTTC
v_gene: TRBV15; abundance: once; d_gene: TRBD2; j_gene: TRBJ2-3; CDR3aa: CATSRGTSGSTDTQYF; CDR3nt: TGTGCCACCAGCAGAGGGACTAGCGGGAGTACAGATACGCAGTATTTT
v_gene: TRBV30; abundance: -; d_gene: -; j_gene: TRBJ2-1; CDR3aa: CAWKSEVNEQFF; CDR3nt: TGTGCCTGGAAATCGGAGGTAAATGAGCAGTTCTTC
v_gene: TRBV28; abundance: -; d_gene: -; j_gene: TRBJ1-5; CDR3aa: CASGSNQPQHF; CDR3nt: TGTGCGTCGGGAAGCAATCAGCCCCAGCATTTT
v_gene: TRBV28; abundance: -; d_gene: TRBD2; j_gene: TRBJ2-3; CDR3aa: CASRPGLAGGPDTQYF; CDR3nt: TGTGCCAGCAGACCGGGACTAGCGGGAGGCCCAGATACGCAGTATTTT
v_gene: TRBV18; abundance: -; d_gene: TRBD1; j_gene: TRBJ2-3; CDR3aa: CASLSGTGRTDTQYF; CDR3nt: TGTGCCAGCCTTTCGGGGACAGGACGCACAGATACGCAGTATTTT
v_gene: TRBV25-1; abundance: -; d_gene: -; j_gene: TRBJ2-1; CDR3aa: CASSELGGLLYNEQFF; CDR3nt: TGTGCCAGCAGTGAATTAGGCGGGCTATTATACAATGAGCAGTTCTTC
v_gene: TRBV9; abundance: -; d_gene: -; j_gene: TRBJ2-3; CDR3aa: CASSSQTGLPTDTQYF; CDR3nt: TGTGCCAGCAGCTCGCAAACCGGACTACCCACAGATACGCAGTATTTT
v_gene: TRBV11-2; abundance: few; d_gene: TRBD1; j_gene: TRBJ1-1; CDR3aa: CASRQPGQRNTEAFF; CDR3nt: TGTGCCAGCAGACAGCCGGGACAGAGGAACACTGAAGCTTTCTTT
v_gene: TRBV11-3; abundance: -; d_gene: TRBD2; j_gene: TRBJ2-2; CDR3aa: CASSLGSGKTSGTTGELFF; CDR3nt: TGTGCCAGCAGCTTAGGATCGGGGAAGACTAGCGGGACCACCGGGGAGCTGTTTTTT
v_gene: TRBV6-5; abundance: -; d_gene: -; j_gene: TRBJ2-5; CDR3aa: CASVGAGYQETQYF; CDR3nt: TGTGCCAGCGTAGGGGCTGGGTACCAAGAGACCCAGTACTTC
v_gene: TRBV11-2; abundance: -; d_gene: -; j_gene: TRBJ1-2; CDR3aa: CASSPSQGQGYGYTF; CDR3nt: TGTGCCAGCAGCCCAAGTCAGGGGCAGGGATATGGCTACACCTTC
v_gene: TRBV7-2; abundance: -; d_gene: -; j_gene: TRBJ2-7; CDR3aa: CASSSSGAHYEQYF; CDR3nt: TGTGCCAGCAGCTCCTCCGGGGCCCACTACGAGCAGTACTTC
v_gene: TRBV7-9; abundance: -; d_gene: -; j_gene: TRBJ1-1; CDR3aa: CASHPRETNTEAFF; CDR3nt: TGTGCCAGCCACCCGAGGGAAACGAACACTGAAGCTTTCTTT
v_gene: TRBV7-8; abundance: -; d_gene: -; j_gene: TRBJ2-7; CDR3aa: CASRSHASYEQYF; CDR3nt: TGTGCCAGCAGAAGCCACGCTTCCTACGAGCAGTACTTC
v_gene: TRBV5-1; abundance: -; d_gene: TRBD2; j_gene: TRBJ2-1; CDR3aa: CASSLTSGSRNEQFF; CDR3nt: TGCGCCAGCAGCTTGACTAGCGGGAGTCGGAATGAGCAGTTCTTC
v_gene: TRBV6-5; abundance: -; d_gene: -; j_gene: TRBJ1-3; CDR3aa: CASSTRWGSGNTIYF; CDR3nt: TGTGCCAGCAGTACCAGGTGGGGCTCCGGAAACACCATATATTTT